This record concerns one TCR beta chain sequence. The data were taken from a study of T cells in Graves' hyperthyroidism and ophthalmopathy. RNA transcripts yielded amplified TCR beta CDR3 regions. HTBI primers drove first-round RT-PCR of the TCR CDR3. TCRdb reprocessed the multiplex PCR reads with MiXCR, giving one entry per CDR3 protein. The sample has over 650,000 distinct CDR3 sequences; around 17% are singletons. This receptor was identified in a man in his late teens or twenties with Graves' hyperthyroidism. Sequencing input: blood.

The CDR3 region has the DNA TGTGCCAGCAGATTAGCGGGAGGTTCGGGTGAGCAGTTCTTC. This encodes CASRLAGGSGEQFF. The J gene is TRBJ2-1, the V gene TRBV6-2 or TRBV6-3; 10 bases are a match to TRBD2. The ends lost 6 bases at V and 9 bases at J; junction bases unmatched: 8. There are 14 residues in the CDR3. Looked up from germline, CDR1 is MNHEY and CDR2 is SVGEGT.